The clone carrying this T cell receptor (beta chain) was counted between two and nine times. Its antigen is currently unknown. Gene names follow the mouse nomenclature. Read sequence stops 4 residues before the CDR3 end, and the germline J gene provides the missing end. Reverse transcribed after extraction, RNA yielded cDNA as the sequencing template. The protocol was immunoSEQ multiplex PCR, while the TCRdb copy is restricted to in-frame clones and leaves out a portion. Singletons are absent from the sample, which has approximately 2,700 clones. The sample is drawn from a study of CD8+ T cells in alopecia areata. Turning to the study itself: Female roughly 7-11-week-old C3H/HeJ recipients received skin from 6-12-month-old C3H/HeJ graft donors with spontaneous alopecia.

Study-level results: Sequencing of scalp tissue also captures the resident alphabeta T cells of normal skin. An increase in clonality over normal scalp was evident in lesional scalp, especially alopecia totalis/universalis.

The CDR3 is 14 amino acids. V gave up 3 bases and J gave up 1 base; unmatched junction bases: 0. CDR1 and CDR2 (germline): MSHET, SYDVDS. J is TRBJ2-3 and V is TRBV29, with 8 nucleotides matching TRBD2. This TCR came from a C3H/HeJ mouse with alopecia areata. The strain bears MHC haplotype H2-k. The source material was lesional skin. The part of the CDR3 DNA that was read is TGTGCTAGCAGTTTCTGGGGGGGTGCAGAA. Translating it yields CASSFWGGAE. The CDR3 reads in full as CASSFWGGAETLYF.